This T cell receptor (beta chain) was profiled in a study of preoperative IRX-2 immunotherapy in early breast cancer. The treatment here: preoperative locoregional IRX-2 cytokine immunotherapy. J was trimmed by 6 bases and V by 4 bases; bases with no gene match: 5. The CDR3 contains 14 residues. Per the germline V gene, CDR1 is MNHGY and CDR2 is SAAAGT. Repertoires were generated with immunoSEQ multiplex PCR, while TCRdb's copy carries only in-frame clones and drops some. The data show roughly 34,000 clones, with nearly 90% seen just once and around 1.6% held by the top ten. The sequences come from tumor tissue, collected after IRX-2 immunotherapy. This TCR came from a human donor with breast cancer. The chain uses TRBV6-8 and TRBJ2-4, with TRBD1 matching over 8 bases. The CDR3 sequence is CASSSGGEGNIQYF. CDR3 DNA: TGTGCCAGCAGTTCAGGGGGCGAAGGAAACATTCAGTACTTC.